This T cell receptor (beta chain) is drawn from a study of T cells in Graves' hyperthyroidism and ophthalmopathy. Researchers amplified the TCR beta CDR3 regions from RNA transcripts. The study used the HTBI primer set for a first-round RT-PCR of the TCR CDR3. TCRdb reprocessed the multiplex PCR reads with MiXCR, giving one entry per CDR3 protein. The data contain hundreds of thousands of distinct CDR3 sequences, around 17% of them singletons. This clonotype was counted a few times. The sequence derives from a woman younger than 35 with Graves' hyperthyroidism. Sequencing was carried out using blood.

Here the CDR3 reads CASSLAGAVETQYF. In DNA form, the CDR3 reads TGTGCCAGCAGCTTAGCAGGGGCGGTAGAGACCCAGTACTTC. The chain carries TRBV7-9 and TRBJ2-5, with a tentative D call TRBD1 (5 bases). The CDR3 runs to 14 residues. V lost 0 bases, J lost 4 bases, and 9 bases lay in between. The germline gives CDR1 SEHNR, CDR2 FQNEAQ (reference sequence).